These 28 T cell receptor beta chains came from one sample sequenced in a study of neoadjuvant anti-PD-1 for oral cavity cancer. TCRdb's copy holds only in-frame clones and misses some; the assay was immunoSEQ multiplex PCR. The sample carries over 5,500 clones, roughly 49% recorded once. The sequencing used tumor tissue, collected before nivolumab (anti-PD-1) treatment. Receptors originate from a person aged 35 to 85 with oral cavity squamous cell carcinoma.

This clone has a handful of counts. The chain joins TRBV27 to TRBJ2-7; 7 bases are shared with TRBD2. The germline CDR1 and CDR2 sequences are MNHEY and SMNVEV (reference sequence). The junction had 12 bases not matched to a gene; V was cut back by 5 bases and J by 2 bases. The CDR3 consists of 16 residues. CDR3 loop: CASSPAHERGAYEQYF. The CDR3 DNA follows: TGTGCCAGCAGTCCCGCCCATGAGCGGGGAGCCTACGAGCAGTACTTC.

The chain carries TRBV10-3 and TRBJ1-1; perhaps TRBD1 as D (5 bases). The V gene's germline CDR1 is ENHRY and CDR2 SYGVKD. The CDR3 extends over 14 amino acids. V was pared by 11 bases and J by 6 bases, with 22 bases between. The CDR3 DNA follows: TGTGCCGCTTCCGGCAATGAACAGGCTGCTGAAGCTTTCTTT. This codes for CAASGNEQAAEAFF.

The CDR3 DNA follows: TGTGCCAGCAGTTACGGGAGCGGGGGTACGCAGTATTTT. Translated, it gives CASSYGSGGTQYF. The chain employs TRBV2 and TRBJ2-3; 8 bases fit TRBD2. The CDR3 covers 13 residues. Germline CDR1 and CDR2: SNHLY and FYNNEI. Trimming took 5 bases from V and 8 from J; bases not matched to a gene: 6.

The chain links TRBV9 to TRBJ2-3; 7 bases match TRBD2. This CDR3 region has 15 residues. V lost 2 bases to trimming and J lost 1 base; unmatched junction nucleotides: 4. CDR1 and CDR2 (germline): SGDLS, YYNGEE. The chain's CDR3 is CASSVSGARTDTQYF. In nucleotides, the CDR3 is TGTGCCAGCAGCGTGAGCGGGGCCCGCACAGATACGCAGTATTTT.

V usage is TRBV7-2 and J usage is TRBJ1-2; TRBD1 matches at 9 bases. The J segment lost 7 bases and the V segment lost 4 bases, leaving 10 bases of the junction unmatched. Germline CDR1 and CDR2: SGHTA and FQGNSA. This CDR3 comprises 15 residues. CDR3 protein: CASSSRQGGFRGYTF. In DNA form, the CDR3 reads TGTGCCAGCAGCTCCCGACAGGGGGGGTTTCGTGGCTACACCTTC.

This chain's CDR3 is CASSLHGGDGYTF. Written as DNA, the CDR3 is TGTGCCAGCAGCTTACACGGAGGGGATGGCTACACCTTC. The rearrangement uses TRBV7-8 and TRBJ1-2; TRBD1 might be the D (5 bases). Germline V gene data show CDR1 as SGHVS and CDR2 as FQNEAQ. The CDR3 has 13 residues. Trimming took 2 bases from V and 6 from J, leaving 10 bases between them.

The gene calls are TRBV6-5 and TRBJ2-1; D not certain. There are 15 residues in the CDR3. Per the germline V gene, CDR1 is MNHEY and CDR2 is SVGAGI. The V and J ends lost 2 bases and 6 bases respectively, with 14 bases between them. The CDR3 nucleotides are TGTGCCAGCAGTTACGTCCGGATAACCCCCAATGAGCAGTTCTTC. Translated, it gives CASSYVRITPNEQFF.

This clone was counted between two and nine times. The V call is TRBV29-1, the J call TRBJ1-1; perhaps TRBD1 as D (5 bases). Deletions cut 3 bases from V and 6 bases from J, with 14 bases between. This CDR3 is built from 13 residues. Germline CDR1 reads SQVTM; CDR2 reads ANQGSEA. Written as DNA, the CDR3 is TGCAGCGTTGACGCGGGGCGGATATCTGAAGCTTTCTTT. It encodes CSVDAGRISEAFF.

This clone showed up just a few times. The genes are TRBV18 and TRBJ1-3; D call uncertain. V was trimmed by 3 bases and J by 0 bases, leaving 3 bases between them. CDR3 length: 13 amino acids. Germline V gives CDR1 KGHSH, CDR2 LQKENI. This chain's CDR3 is CASSPSSGNTIYF. CDR3 nucleotides: TGTGCCAGCTCACCCAGCTCTGGAAACACCATATATTTT.

This clone was picked up one time. The chain has TRBV10-3 and TRBJ2-5; 7 positions match TRBD1. Germline V gene data show CDR1 as ENHRY and CDR2 as SYGVKD. V trimming: 6 bases; J trimming: 0 bases; junction bases outside the gene matches: 1. The CDR3 sequence is 13 residues long. In DNA, the CDR3 is TGTGCCATCAGGGGACAGAACCAAGAGACCCAGTACTTC. It encodes CAIRGQNQETQYF.

The V call is TRBV18, the J call TRBJ2-3; D ambiguous. Germline CDR1 and CDR2: KGHSH and LQKENI. V lost 1 base and J 3 bases, leaving 5 bases between the germline ends. The CDR3 spans 13 residues. The CDR3 region has the DNA TGTGCCAGCTCACCACAGAATACAGATACGCAGTATTTT. This translates into CASSPQNTDTQYF.

The rearrangement joins TRBV6-6 to TRBJ1-1, with D possibly being TRBD1 (5 bases). Germline V gives CDR1 MNHNY, CDR2 SVGAGI (reference sequence). Trimming pared 4 bases from V and 3 bases from J, leaving 12 bases between. The CDR3 has 14 residues. Here the CDR3 reads CASSFGGRDTEAFF. The CDR3 DNA is TGTGCCAGCAGTTTCGGGGGAAGGGACACTGAAGCTTTCTTT.

The chain couples TRBV19 to TRBJ1-5; 8 bases line up with TRBD1. Germline CDR1 and CDR2: LNHDA and SQIVND (reference sequence). This CDR3 is 14 amino acids long. V lost 3 bases and J lost 6; bases outside the gene matches: 4. The CDR3 loop reads CASSIFTGGQPQHF. The CDR3 DNA is TGTGCCAGTAGTATCTTCACAGGGGGTCAGCCCCAGCATTTT.

The V gene is TRBV9, the J gene TRBJ2-6; D gene unclear. The CDR3 runs to 18 residues. Trimming removed 0 bases at V and 4 bases at J, with 17 bases between. Germline V gene lookup returns CDR1 SGDLS and CDR2 YYNGEE. The CDR3: CASSVEGSVSSGANVLTF. The CDR3 DNA follows: TGTGCCAGCAGCGTAGAAGGCTCAGTCTCCTCCGGGGCCAACGTCCTGACTTTC. Drawing the rest from reference TRBV9 and TRBJ2-6, the complete variable domain is DSGVTQTPKHLITATGQRVTLRCSPRSGDLSVYWYQQSLDQGLQFLIQYYNGEERAKGNILERFSAQQFPDLHSELNLSSLELGDSALYFCASSVEGSVSSGANVLTFGAGSRLTVL.

This rearrangement joins TRBV30 to TRBJ2-7; 7 nucleotides agree with TRBD1. The germline CDR1 and CDR2 sequences are GTSNPN and SVGIG (reference sequence). J gave up 3 bases and V 5 bases, and 10 bases lay outside the gene matches. The CDR3 is made up of 14 amino acids. The CDR3 nucleotides read TGTGCCTGGGCCCTATCAGGGGGAAGCTACGAGCAGTACTTC. It is translated as CAWALSGGSYEQYF.

This clone has a handful of counts. The rearrangement uses TRBV4-2 and TRBJ2-7; D is unclear. CDR3 length: 13 residues. The germline CDR1 and CDR2 sequences are LGHNA and YNFKEQ. V was pared by 3 bases and J by 6 bases, with 12 bases between. This chain's CDR3 is CASSQRDSPEQYF. Written as DNA, the CDR3 is TGTGCCAGCAGCCAGAGAGATAGCCCCGAGCAGTACTTC.

The V call is TRBV18, the J call TRBJ1-1; 9 positions agree with TRBD1. V lost 6 bases to trimming and J lost 4 bases; unmatched junction nucleotides: 9. Germline lookup yields CDR1 KGHSH and CDR2 LQKENI. CDR3 length: 15 residues. The CDR3 here is CASSTQGARGTEAFF. CDR3 coding DNA: TGTGCCAGCTCCACACAGGGGGCAAGGGGCACTGAAGCTTTCTTT.

This clone was seen a few times. This chain links TRBV7-5 with TRBJ1-1; the D call of TRBD1 is as the table states it, not checked on the DNA. TRBV7-5 is shown as a pseudogene. This CDR3 has 14 residues. DNA for the CDR3: TGTGTCAGTCGGACGGGACACCCGAACACTGAAGCTTTCTTT. Translation: CVSRTGHPNTEAFF.

This sequence joins TRBV19 and TRBJ1-5; D is possibly TRBD1 (5 bases). Trimming shortened V by 8 bases and J by 0 bases, and 17 bases separated the two germline ends. CDR3 length equals 16 residues. From germline, CDR1 is LNHDA and CDR2 SQIVND (reference sequence). The CDR3 is CASRTSRVGSNQPQHF. CDR3 bases: TGTGCCAGTCGAACCTCCAGGGTAGGTAGCAATCAGCCCCAGCATTTT.

The V and J genes are TRBV6-6 and TRBJ1-1; no clear D. The length of the CDR3 is 13 residues. V was pared by 6 bases and J by 4 bases, with 12 bases between. Germline CDR1 reads MNHNY; CDR2 reads SVGAGI (reference sequence). CDR3 residues: CASRLQSGTEAFF. For the CDR3, the DNA is TGTGCCAGCAGATTACAGTCGGGCACTGAAGCTTTCTTT.

There are a few counts of this clone. The chain combines TRBV5-4 with TRBJ2-7; 7 bases map to TRBD1. The germline V gene encodes CDR1 SGHNT and CDR2 YYREEE (reference sequence). Unmatched junction bases numbered 17, after V lost 4 bases and J lost 4 bases. CDR3 length equals 17 residues. The CDR3 nucleotides read TGTGCCAGCAGCACCTCCCTTGTGACAGGGACGTGGTACGAGCAGTACTTC. It encodes CASSTSLVTGTWYEQYF.

This chain joins TRBV5-1 and TRBJ1-4; D not resolved. Trimming shortened V by 4 bases and J by 3 bases, and 10 bases separated the two germline ends. The length of the CDR3 is 14 residues. The germline V gene encodes CDR1 SGHRS and CDR2 YFSETQ. CDR3 region: CASSLQAANEKLFF. The CDR3, as DNA: TGCGCCAGCAGCCTCCAAGCGGCTAATGAAAAACTGTTTTTT.

J is TRBJ2-7 and V is TRBV7-2, with 10 nucleotides matching TRBD2. The length of the CDR3 is 15 residues. V was clipped by 3 bases and J by 1 base; unmatched bases: 3. Germline CDR1 and CDR2: SGHTA and FQGNSA. CDR3 bases: TGTGCCAGCAGCTTCTCTAGCGGGGGTTCCTACGAGCAGTACTTC. It translates to CASSFSSGGSYEQYF. The full variable domain, rest sourced from reference TRBV7-2 and TRBJ2-7, is GAGVSQSPSNKVTEKGKDVELRCDPISGHTALYWYRQSLGQGLEFLIYFQGNSAPDKSGLPSDRFSAERTGGSVSTLTIQRTQQEDSAVYLCASSFSSGGSYEQYFGPGTRLTVT.

This chain links TRBV4-1 with TRBJ1-1; 7 positions agree with TRBD1. There are 16 residues in the CDR3. Trimming at V came to 8 bases and at J to 10 bases, leaving 22 bases not matched to a gene. Looked up from germline, CDR1 is MGHRA and CDR2 is YSYEKL. Here the CDR3 reads CASGGTVEAYTEGAFF. The CDR3 DNA is TGCGCCAGCGGGGGGACAGTGGAGGCTTACACTGAAGGAGCTTTCTTT.

The gene calls are TRBV7-9 and TRBJ1-1, with D tentatively TRBD1 (5 bases). The CDR3 sequence is 13 residues long. Germline values: CDR1 SEHNR, CDR2 FQNEAQ (reference sequence). The V gene lost 5 bases and the J gene lost 1 base, with 8 bases spanning the gap. For the CDR3, the DNA is TGTGCCAGCAGCAGGGACGGGAACACTGAAGCTTTCTTT. Protein sequence: CASSRDGNTEAFF.

The rearrangement links TRBV5-1 to TRBJ2-4; D possibly corresponds to TRBD2 (5 bases). This CDR3 contains 18 residues. Germline-derived CDR1 and CDR2 are SGHRS and YFSETQ. Deletions cut 0 bases from V and 0 bases from J, with 16 bases between. The CDR3 here is CASSLVQDSMLAKNIQYF. The CDR3 DNA follows: TGCGCCAGCAGCTTGGTTCAGGACTCTATGCTAGCCAAAAACATTCAGTACTTC.

This chain uses TRBV2 with TRBJ2-7; D perhaps matches TRBD2 (5 bases). CDR3 length: 14 residues. In germline, CDR1 is SNHLY, CDR2 FYNNEI. V lost 3 bases to trimming and J lost 1 base, with 10 bases between them. In DNA form, the CDR3 reads TGTGCCAGCAGTGACACTAGGTTTTCCTACGAGCAGTACTTC. Its translation is CASSDTRFSYEQYF. The entire variable domain, with the rest obtained from reference TRBV2 and TRBJ2-7, is as follows: EPEVTQTPSHQVTQMGQEVILRCVPISNHLYFYWYRQILGQKVEFLVSFYNNEISEKSEIFDDQFSVERPDGSNFTLKIRSTKLEDSAMYFCASSDTRFSYEQYFGPGTRLTVT.

The J gene is TRBJ2-3, the V gene TRBV5-6; D might be TRBD1 (5 bases). Per the germline V gene, CDR1 is SGHDT and CDR2 is YYEEEE. V was shortened by 0 bases and J by 5 bases, with 7 bases between the two germline ends. The CDR3 runs to 13 residues. CDR3 sequence (DNA): TGTGCCAGCAGCTTGGGTAGGGGAGATACGCAGTATTTT. This sequence encodes CASSLGRGDTQYF.